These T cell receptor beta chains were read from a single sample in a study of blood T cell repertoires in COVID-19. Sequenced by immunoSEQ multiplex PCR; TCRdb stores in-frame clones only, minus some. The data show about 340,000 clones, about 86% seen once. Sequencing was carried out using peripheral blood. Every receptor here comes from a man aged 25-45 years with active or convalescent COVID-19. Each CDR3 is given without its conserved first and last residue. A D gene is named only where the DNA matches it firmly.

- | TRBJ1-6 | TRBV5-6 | ASSLTRAGRNSPLH
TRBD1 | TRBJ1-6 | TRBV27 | ASSGTATSSYNSPLH
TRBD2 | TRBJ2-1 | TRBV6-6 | AISGAGGEQF
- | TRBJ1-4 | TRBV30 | AWSRLIQNEKLF
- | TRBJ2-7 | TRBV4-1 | ASSQSFLYEQY
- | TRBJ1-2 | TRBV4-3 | ASSLRGGAGYGYT
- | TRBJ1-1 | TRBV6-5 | ASSYRRSTEAF
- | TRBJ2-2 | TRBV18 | ASSSPEGPNTGELF
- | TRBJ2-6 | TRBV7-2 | ASSERWTALNVLT
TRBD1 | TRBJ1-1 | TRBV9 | ASSVLGQGPDTEAF
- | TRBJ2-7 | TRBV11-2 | ASSRASEH
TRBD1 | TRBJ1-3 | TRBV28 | ASSATTGVGNTIY
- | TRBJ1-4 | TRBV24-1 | ATSEGGTNEKLF
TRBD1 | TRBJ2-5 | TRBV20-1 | SASHPGQGETQY
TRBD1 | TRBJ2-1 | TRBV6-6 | ASSYTRTGIDEQF
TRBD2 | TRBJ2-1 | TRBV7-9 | ASSAGLAGADYNEQF
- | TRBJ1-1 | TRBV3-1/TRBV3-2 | ASSQDQVYGTEAF
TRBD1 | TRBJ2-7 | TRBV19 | ASKGTGTYEQY
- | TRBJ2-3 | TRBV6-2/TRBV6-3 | ASSTQGRRDTQY
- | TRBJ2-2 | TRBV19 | ASSFSVAGTLTGELF
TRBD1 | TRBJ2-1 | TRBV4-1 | ASSFGTGGLEQF
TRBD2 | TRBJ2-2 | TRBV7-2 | ASSLAPGTITGELF
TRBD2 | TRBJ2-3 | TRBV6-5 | ASSKLATDTQY
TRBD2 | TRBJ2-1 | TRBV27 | ASSLLGGSSYNEQF
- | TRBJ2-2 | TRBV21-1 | ASSKGGSSVAGELF
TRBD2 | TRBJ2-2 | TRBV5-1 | ASSYNPSGGGTGELF
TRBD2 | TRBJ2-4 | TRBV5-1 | ASSLTSGGRNIQY
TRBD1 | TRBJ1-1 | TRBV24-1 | ATSAGQGDLFRTEAF
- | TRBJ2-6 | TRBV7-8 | ASSLGLLGTGANVLT
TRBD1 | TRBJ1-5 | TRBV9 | ASSLTGQSNQPQH
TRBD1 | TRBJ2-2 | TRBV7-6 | ASSPLLGDRGRGTGELF
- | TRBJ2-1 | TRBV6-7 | ASSYSRCRGTMNEQF
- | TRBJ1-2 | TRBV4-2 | ASSQPGGYVYGYT
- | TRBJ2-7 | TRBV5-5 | ASSPITGEAYEQY
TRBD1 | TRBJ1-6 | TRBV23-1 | ANYLSGDRGGSPLH
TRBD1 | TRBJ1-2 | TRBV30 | AWTRQGAFGYGYT
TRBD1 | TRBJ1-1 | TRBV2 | ASSTRTGETEAF
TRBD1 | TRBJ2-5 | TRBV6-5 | ASSRNPGGSETQY
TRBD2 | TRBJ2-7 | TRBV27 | ASRLGSGSSYEQY
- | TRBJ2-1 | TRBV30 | AWSVRSGSEQF
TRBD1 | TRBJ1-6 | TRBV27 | ASSFDRGRSPLH
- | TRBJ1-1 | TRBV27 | ASSPQALNTEAF
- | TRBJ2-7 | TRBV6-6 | ASTTGQGTYEQY
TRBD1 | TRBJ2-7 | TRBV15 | ATSIGQGVYEQY
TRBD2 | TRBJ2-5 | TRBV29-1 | SVDRSGVGETQY
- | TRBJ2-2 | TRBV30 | AWRRGTAGELF
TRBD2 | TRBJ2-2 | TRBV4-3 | ASSQVGRATGELF
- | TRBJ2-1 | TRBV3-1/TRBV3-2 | ASSRGEDYRNEQF
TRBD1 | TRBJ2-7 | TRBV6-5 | ASRPYTGGGYEQY
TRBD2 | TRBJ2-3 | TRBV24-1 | ATSDHLPSGASTDTQY
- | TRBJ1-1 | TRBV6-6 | ASNHRARNTEAF
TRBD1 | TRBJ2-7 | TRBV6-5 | ASSYPGQGGNEQY
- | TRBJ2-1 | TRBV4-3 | ASSQDDGDYNEQF
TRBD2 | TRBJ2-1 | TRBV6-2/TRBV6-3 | ASSYSALAGRGKQF
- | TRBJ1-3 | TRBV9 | ASSPVRRSSGNTIY
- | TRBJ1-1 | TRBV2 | ASSVAPDTEAF
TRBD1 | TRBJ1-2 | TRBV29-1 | SVSGQENGYT
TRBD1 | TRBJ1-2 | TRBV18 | ASSPDRVYGYT
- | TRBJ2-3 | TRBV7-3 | ASSGGGRGLDTQY